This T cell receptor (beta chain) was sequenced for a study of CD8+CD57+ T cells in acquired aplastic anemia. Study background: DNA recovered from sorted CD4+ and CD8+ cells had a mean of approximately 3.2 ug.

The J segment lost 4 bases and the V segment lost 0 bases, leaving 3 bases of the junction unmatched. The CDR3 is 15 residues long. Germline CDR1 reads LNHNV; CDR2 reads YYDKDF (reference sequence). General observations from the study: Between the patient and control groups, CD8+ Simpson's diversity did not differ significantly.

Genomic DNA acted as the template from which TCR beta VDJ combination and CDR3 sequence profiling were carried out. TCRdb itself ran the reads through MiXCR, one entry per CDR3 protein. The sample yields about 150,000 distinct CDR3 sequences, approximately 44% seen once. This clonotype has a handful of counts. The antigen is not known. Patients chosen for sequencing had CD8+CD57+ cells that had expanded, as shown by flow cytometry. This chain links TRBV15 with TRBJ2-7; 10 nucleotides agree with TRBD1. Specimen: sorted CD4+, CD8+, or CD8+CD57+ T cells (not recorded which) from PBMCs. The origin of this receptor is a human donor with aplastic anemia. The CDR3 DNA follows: TGTGCCACCAGCAGAGATAGGACAGGGGGGTACGAGCAGTACTTC. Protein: CATSRDRTGGYEQYF.